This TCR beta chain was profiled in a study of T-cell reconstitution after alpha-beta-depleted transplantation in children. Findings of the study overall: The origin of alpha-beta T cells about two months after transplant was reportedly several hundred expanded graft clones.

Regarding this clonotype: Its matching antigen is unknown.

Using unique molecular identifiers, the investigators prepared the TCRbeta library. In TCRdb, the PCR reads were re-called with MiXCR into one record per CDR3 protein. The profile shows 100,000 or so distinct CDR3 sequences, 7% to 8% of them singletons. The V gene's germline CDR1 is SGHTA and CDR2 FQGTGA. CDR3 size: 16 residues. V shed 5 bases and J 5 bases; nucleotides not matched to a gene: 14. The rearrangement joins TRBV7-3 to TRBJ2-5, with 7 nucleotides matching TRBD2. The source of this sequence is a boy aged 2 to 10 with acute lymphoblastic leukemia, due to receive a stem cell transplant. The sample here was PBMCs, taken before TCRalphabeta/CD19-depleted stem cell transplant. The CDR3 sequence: CASSPTPPAGQETQYF. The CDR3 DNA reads TGTGCCAGCAGCCCTACCCCCCCAGCGGGGCAGGAGACCCAGTACTTC.